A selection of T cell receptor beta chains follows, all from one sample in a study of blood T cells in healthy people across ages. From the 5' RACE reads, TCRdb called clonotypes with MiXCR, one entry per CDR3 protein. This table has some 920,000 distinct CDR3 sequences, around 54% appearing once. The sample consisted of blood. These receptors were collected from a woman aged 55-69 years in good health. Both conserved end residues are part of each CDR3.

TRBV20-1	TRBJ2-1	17	CSADPGLETISYNEQFF
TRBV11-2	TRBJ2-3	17	CASSLDPGQGGTDTQYF
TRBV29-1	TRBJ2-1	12	CSHLSGRYEQFF
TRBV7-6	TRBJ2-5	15	CASRNSSAGQETQYF
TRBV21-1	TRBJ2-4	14	CASTPGQRGYIQYF
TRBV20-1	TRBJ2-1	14	CSALSGMVSGEQFF
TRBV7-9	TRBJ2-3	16	CASSLGGGERTDTQYF
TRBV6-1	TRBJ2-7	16	CASSEAAGTGLYEQYF
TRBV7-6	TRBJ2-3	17	CASSLRYRGRSTDTQYF
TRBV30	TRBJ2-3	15	CAWSAGSGIPDTQYF
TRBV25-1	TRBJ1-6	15	CATQGGSSYNSPLHF
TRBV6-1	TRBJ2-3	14	CASRSSGSTDTQYF
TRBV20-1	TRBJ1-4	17	CSARDAAGVPTNEELFF
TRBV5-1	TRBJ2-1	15	CASSSTSGRAYEQFF
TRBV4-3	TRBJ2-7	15	CASSQGTGGGYEQYF
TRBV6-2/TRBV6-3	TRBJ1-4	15	CASSYAGGGNEKLFF
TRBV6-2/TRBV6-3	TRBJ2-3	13	CASRPADTDTQYF
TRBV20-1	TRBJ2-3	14	CSARGWGSTDTQYF
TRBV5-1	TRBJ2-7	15	CASSLTDRAPYEQYF
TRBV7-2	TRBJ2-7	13	CASIGRDSYEQYF
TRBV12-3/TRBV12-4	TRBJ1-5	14	CASTIDTPNQPQHF
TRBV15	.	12	CTTSTRDNIQYF
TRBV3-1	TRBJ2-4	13	CASSQVGGNIQYF
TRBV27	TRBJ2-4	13	CASSPSAKNIQYF
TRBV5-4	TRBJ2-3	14	CASSPGGFTDTQYF
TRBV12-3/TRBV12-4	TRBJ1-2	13	CASSSGTGLGYTF
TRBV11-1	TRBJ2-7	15	CASSRRDRGIYEQYF
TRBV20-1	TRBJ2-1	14	CSARVLEAYNEQFF
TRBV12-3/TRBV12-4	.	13	CASSIGTGGEQYF
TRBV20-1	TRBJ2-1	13	CSAERWSYNEQFF
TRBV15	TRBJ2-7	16	CATSRSPGRRVYEQYF
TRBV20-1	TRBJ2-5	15	CSAQPGTSEKETQYF
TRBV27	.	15	CASSFIIAGLNEQYF
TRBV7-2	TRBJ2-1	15	CASSRSHYIWNEQFF
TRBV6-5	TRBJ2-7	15	CASSRRASGSYEQYF
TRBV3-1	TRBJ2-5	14	CASSQDLVQETQYF
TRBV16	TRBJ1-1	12	CASSQKPTEAFF
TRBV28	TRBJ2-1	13	CASNRVRPHEQFF
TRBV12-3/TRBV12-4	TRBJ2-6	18	CASSPGRTLYSGANVLTF
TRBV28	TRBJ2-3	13	CACFRQGYDTQYF
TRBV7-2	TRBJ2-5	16	CASSPLAGGYQETQYF
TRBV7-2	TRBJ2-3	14	CASAKREGPDTQYF
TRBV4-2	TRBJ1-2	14	CASSQDPGVRGYTF
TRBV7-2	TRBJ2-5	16	CASSLASGRPQETQYF
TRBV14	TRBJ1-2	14	CASSQELRTYGYTF
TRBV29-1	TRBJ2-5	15	CSVGAIGTSGETQYF
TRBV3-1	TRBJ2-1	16	CASSPPRGLAGNEQFF
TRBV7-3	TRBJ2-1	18	CASSSPPGGSLFGNEQFF
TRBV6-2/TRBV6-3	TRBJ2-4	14	CASKTFSGKNIQYF
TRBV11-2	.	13	CASSHQTGDEQFF
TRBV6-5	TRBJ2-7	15	CASSKASGPSYEQYF
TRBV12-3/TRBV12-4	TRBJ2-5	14	CASSLFSGTETQYF
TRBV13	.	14	CASSLKLAPSEQYF
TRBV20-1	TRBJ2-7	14	CSARVPGSNGEQYF
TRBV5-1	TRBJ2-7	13	CASRVGTDYEQYF
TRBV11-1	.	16	CASSLAATSGAYEQYF
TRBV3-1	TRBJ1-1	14	CASSQDWRTTEAFF
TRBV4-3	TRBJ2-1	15	CASSQEGRSLDEQFF
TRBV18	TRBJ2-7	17	CASSPIAGGRSSYEQYF
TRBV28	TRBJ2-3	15	CASSPKGWGTDTQYF